This T cell receptor (beta chain) was documented in a study of T-cell reconstitution after alpha-beta-depleted transplantation in children. TCRbeta library construction was performed incorporating unique molecular identifiers. MiXCR, run by TCRdb on the PCR reads, gives a single entry per CDR3 protein. The sample lists about 170,000 distinct CDR3 sequences; 11% were seen once. As for this clonotype: Its antigen is currently unknown.

Study outcomes and limitations: TCRbeta diversity was high at day 60 in some patients (a result of surviving recipient T cells and thymic progenitors).

Looked up from germline, CDR1 is SGHAT and CDR2 is FQDESV (reference sequence). The CDR3 is 13 residues long. V was pared by 0 bases and J by 8 bases, with 10 bases between. The source is a boy younger than 10 with acute myeloid leukemia, due to receive a stem cell transplant. The material was PBMCs, obtained before TCRalphabeta/CD19-depleted stem cell transplant. This chain links TRBV11-1 with TRBJ1-1, with a weak D call TRBD1 (5 bases). CDR3 loop: CASSLAFQGEAFF. The CDR3 DNA reads TGTGCCAGCAGCTTAGCGTTCCAGGGCGAAGCTTTCTTT.